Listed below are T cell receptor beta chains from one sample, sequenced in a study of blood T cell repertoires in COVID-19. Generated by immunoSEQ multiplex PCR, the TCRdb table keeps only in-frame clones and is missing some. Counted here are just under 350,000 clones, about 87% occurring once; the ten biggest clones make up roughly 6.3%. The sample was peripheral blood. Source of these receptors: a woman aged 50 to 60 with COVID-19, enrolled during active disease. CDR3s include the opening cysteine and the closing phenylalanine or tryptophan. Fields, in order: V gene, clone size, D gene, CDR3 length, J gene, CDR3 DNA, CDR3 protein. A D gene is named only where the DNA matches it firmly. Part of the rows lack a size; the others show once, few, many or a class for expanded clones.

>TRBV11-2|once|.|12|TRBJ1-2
TGTGCCAGCAGCGAACAGGGAAATGGCTACACCTTC
CASSEQGNGYTF
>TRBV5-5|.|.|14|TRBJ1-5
TGTGCCAGCAGCTTGGCAGGGAGCAATCAGCCCCAGCATTTT
CASSLAGSNQPQHF
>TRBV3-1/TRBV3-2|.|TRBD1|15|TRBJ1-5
TGTGCCAGCAGCCAAGGGACAGGGGGCGGTCAGCCCCAGCATTTT
CASSQGTGGGQPQHF
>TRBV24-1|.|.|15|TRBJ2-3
TGTGCCACCAGTGACTCTCGGTTCCCGGGGGATACGCAGTATTTT
CATSDSRFPGDTQYF
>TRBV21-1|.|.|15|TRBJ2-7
TGTGCCAGACAGACACGGGAACGCAGCCCCTACGAGCAGTACTTC
CARQTRERSPYEQYF
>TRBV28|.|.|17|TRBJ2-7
TGTGCCAGCAGCCCGACAGGGGAAACGGGGGGCTCCTACGAGCAGTACTTC
CASSPTGETGGSYEQYF
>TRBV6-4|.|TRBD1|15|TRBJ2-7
TGTGCCAGCAGGGACGCCGGGACAGCCTTCTACGAGCAGTACTTC
CASRDAGTAFYEQYF
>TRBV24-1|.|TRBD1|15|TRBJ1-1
TGTGCCACCAGTGATTCTAGGGCAGGGGGAACTGAAGCTTTCTTT
CATSDSRAGGTEAFF
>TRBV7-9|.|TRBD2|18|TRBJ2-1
TGTGCCAGCAGCTTAGCGCGAATAAGGACTAGCGGCGTCCATGAGCAGTTCTTC
CASSLARIRTSGVHEQFF
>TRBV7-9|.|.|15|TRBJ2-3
TGTGCCAGCAGCTCACTACTAGCCCTCACAGATACGCAGTATTTT
CASSSLLALTDTQYF
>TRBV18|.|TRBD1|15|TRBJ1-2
TGTGCCAGCTCACCGGGACAGGGTCTTTACTATGGCTACACCTTC
CASSPGQGLYYGYTF
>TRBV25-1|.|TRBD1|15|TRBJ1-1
TGTGCCAGCAGTGTACCGGGGCAGGGGGGCACTGAAGCTTTCTTT
CASSVPGQGGTEAFF
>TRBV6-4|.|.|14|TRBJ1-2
TGTGCCAGCAGCCGCCAAACCGGGACATTTGGCTACACCTTC
CASSRQTGTFGYTF
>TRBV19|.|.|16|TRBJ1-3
TGTGCCAGTAGTATAGATCTTTGGACATCTGGAAACACCATATATTTT
CASSIDLWTSGNTIYF
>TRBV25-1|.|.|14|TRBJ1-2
TGTGCCAGCAGTCCTCGGGAAATCCGCTATGGCTACACCTTC
CASSPREIRYGYTF
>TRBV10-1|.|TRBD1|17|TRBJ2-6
TGCGCCAGCAGGCCGGGACAGGGGGTCCCTGGGGCCAACGTCCTGACTTTC
CASRPGQGVPGANVLTF
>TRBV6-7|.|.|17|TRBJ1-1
TGTGCCAGCAGTTACTGGCCATCGACAGTATGGGACACTGAAGCTTTCTTT
CASSYWPSTVWDTEAFF
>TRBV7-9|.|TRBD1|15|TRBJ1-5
TGTGCCAGCAGCCCGGGACAGAGTAGCAATCAGCCCCAGCATTTT
CASSPGQSSNQPQHF
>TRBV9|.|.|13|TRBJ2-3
TGTGCCAGCAGCGGGAGTACCACAGATACGCAGTATTTT
CASSGSTTDTQYF
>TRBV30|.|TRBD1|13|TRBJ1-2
TGTGCCTGGAGTGTAGGGACAGGGAGTGGCTACACCTTC
CAWSVGTGSGYTF
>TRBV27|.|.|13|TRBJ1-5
TGTGCCAGCAGTTTATTGGCCGCGGGGCCCCAGCATTTT
CASSLLAAGPQHF
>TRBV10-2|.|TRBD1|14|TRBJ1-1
TGCGCCAGCAATCTGGGACAGGGGAATGGTGAAGCTTTCTTT
CASNLGQGNGEAFF
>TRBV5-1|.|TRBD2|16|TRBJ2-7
TGCGCCAGCAGCCTGGACCCACTAGCGGGAGTAGGTGAGCAGTACTTC
CASSLDPLAGVGEQYF
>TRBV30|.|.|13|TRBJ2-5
TGTGCCTGGAGTGTGAACTTCCAAGAGACCCAGTACTTC
CAWSVNFQETQYF
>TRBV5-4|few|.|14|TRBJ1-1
TGTGCCAGCAGCGTCAAGGGGTTGTACACTGAAGCTTTCTTT
CASSVKGLYTEAFF
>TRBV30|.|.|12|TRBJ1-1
TGTGCCTGGAGTAGGGGAGGGAGTCAAGCTTTCTTT
CAWSRGGSQAFF
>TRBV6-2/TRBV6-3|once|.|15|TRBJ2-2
TGTGCCAGCAGTTTTACGTCACTAAGTTCCGGGGAGCTGTTTTTT
CASSFTSLSSGELFF
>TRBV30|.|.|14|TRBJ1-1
TGTGCCTGGAGTGGATCGGTGAGCCTCTCTGAAGCTTTCTTT
CAWSGSVSLSEAFF
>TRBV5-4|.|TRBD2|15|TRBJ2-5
TGTGCCAGCGGGATAGCGGGAACGGCAGGAGAGACCCAGTACTTC
CASGIAGTAGETQYF
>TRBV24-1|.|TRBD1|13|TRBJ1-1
TGTGCCACCAGTGAGCGTACAGGGGCCCAAGCTTTCTTT
CATSERTGAQAFF
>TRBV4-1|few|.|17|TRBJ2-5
TGCGCCAGCAGCCAAGACGTATGGGGGGGCAGCCAAGAGACCCAGTACTTC
CASSQDVWGGSQETQYF
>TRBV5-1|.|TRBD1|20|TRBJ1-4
TGCGCCAGCAGCAGACTCCTAACCGGGACAGGGGGCGCAGAGGGACGAAAACTGTTTTTT
CASSRLLTGTGGAEGRKLFF
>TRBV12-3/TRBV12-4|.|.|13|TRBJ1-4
TGTGCCAGCAGTTCCCGGGGGGTTGAAAAACTGTTTTTT
CASSSRGVEKLFF
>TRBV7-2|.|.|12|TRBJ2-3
TGTGCCAGCAGTCCAACTAGAGATACGCAGTATTTT
CASSPTRDTQYF
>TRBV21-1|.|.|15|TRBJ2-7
TGTGCCAGCAGCAAAGGTACTAGCGGGGGTTACGAGCAGTACTTC
CASSKGTSGGYEQYF
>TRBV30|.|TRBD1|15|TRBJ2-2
TGTGCCTGGAGTGGAGGGGGCGCCAACACCGGGGAGCTGTTTTTT
CAWSGGGANTGELFF
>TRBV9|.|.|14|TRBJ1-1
TGTGCCAGCAGCCCTGGGACCCCGGGGGGGAAAGCTTTCTTT
CASSPGTPGGKAFF
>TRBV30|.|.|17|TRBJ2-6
TGTGCCTGGAGTGTAATGCGGGTGAGGTCTGGGGCCAACGTCCTGACTTTC
CAWSVMRVRSGANVLTF
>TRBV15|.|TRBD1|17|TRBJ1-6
TGTGCCACCAGCAGAACTCGACAGGGGTCGATTAATTCACCCCTCCACTTT
CATSRTRQGSINSPLHF
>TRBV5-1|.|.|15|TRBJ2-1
TGCGCCAGCAGAAAGGAGGGGCGCGTGTACAATGAGCAGTTCTTC
CASRKEGRVYNEQFF